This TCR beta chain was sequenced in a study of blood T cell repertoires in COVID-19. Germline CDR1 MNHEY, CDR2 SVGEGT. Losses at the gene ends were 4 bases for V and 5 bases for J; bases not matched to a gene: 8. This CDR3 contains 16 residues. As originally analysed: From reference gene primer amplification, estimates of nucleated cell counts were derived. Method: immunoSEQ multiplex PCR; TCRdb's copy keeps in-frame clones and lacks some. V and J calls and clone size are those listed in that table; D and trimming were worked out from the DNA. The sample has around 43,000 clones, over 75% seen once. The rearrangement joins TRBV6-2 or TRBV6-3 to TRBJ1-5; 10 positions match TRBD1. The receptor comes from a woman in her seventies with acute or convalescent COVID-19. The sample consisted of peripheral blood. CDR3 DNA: TGTGCCAGCAGTTCGCCGGGACAGGGGTGGCATCAGCCCCAGCATTTT. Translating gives CASSSPGQGWHQPQHF.